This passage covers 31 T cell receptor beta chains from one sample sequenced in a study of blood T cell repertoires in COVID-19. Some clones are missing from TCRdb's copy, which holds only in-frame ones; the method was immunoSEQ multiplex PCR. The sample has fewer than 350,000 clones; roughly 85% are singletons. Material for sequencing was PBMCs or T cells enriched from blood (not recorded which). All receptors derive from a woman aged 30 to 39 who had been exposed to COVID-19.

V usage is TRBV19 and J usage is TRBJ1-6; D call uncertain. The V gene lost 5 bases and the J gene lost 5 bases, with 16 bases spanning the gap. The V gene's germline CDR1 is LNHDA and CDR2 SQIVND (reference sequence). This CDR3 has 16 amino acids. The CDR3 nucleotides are TGTGCCAGTAGTCAAAGGACGGGAGATAATAATTCACCCCTCCACTTT. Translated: CASSQRTGDNNSPLHF.

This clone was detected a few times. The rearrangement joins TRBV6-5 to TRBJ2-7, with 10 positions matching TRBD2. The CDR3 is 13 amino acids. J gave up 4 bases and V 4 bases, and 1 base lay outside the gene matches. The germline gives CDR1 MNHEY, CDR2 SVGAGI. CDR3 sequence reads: CASSWTSGYEQYF. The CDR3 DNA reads TGTGCCAGCAGTTGGACTAGCGGTTACGAGCAGTACTTC.

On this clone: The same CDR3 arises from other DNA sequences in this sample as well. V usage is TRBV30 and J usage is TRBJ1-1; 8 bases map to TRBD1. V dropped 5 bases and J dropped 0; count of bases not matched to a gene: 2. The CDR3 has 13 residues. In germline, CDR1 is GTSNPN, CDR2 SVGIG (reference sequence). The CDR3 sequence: CAWGTGLNTEAFF. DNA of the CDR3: TGTGCCTGGGGGACAGGATTGAACACTGAAGCTTTCTTT.

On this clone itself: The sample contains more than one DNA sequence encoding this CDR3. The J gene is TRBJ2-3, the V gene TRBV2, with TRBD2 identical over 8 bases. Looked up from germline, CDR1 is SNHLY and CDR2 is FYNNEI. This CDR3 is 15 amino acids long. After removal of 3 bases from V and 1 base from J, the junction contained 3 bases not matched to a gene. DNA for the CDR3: TGTGCCAGCAGTGACGGCGGGGGGCGCACAGATACGCAGTATTTT. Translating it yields CASSDGGGRTDTQYF.

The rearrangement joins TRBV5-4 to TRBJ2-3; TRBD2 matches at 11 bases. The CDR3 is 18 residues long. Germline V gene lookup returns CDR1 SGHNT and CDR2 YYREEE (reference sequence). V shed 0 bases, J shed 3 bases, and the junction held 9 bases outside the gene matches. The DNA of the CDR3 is TGTGCCAGCAGCTTGGCCCTAGCGGGAGGACCTTCTACAGATACGCAGTATTTT. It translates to CASSLALAGGPSTDTQYF.

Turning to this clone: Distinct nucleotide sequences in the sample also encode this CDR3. CDR3 nucleotide sequence: TGCGCCAGCAGCCAAGAAGGGAGGATGAACACTGAAGCTTTCTTT. It translates to CASSQEGRMNTEAFF. The rearrangement links TRBV4-1 to TRBJ1-1; D unclear. The germline V and J ends were trimmed by 0 bases and 0 bases, with 8 bases remaining between them. The germline gives CDR1 MGHRA, CDR2 YSYEKL. This CDR3 spans 15 amino acids.

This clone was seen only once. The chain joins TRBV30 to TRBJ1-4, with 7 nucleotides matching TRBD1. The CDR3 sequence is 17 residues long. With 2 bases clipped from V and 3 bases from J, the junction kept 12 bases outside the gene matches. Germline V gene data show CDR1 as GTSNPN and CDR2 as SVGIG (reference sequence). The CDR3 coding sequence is TGTGCCTGGAGTTCGACAAAGACAGGGCTTTCTAATGAAAAACTGTTTTTT. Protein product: CAWSSTKTGLSNEKLFF.

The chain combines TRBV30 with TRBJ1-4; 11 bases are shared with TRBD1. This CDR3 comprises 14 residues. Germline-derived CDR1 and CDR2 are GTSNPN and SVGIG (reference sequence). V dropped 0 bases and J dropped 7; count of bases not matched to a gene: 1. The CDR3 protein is CAWSVGQGAEKLFF. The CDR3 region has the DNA TGTGCCTGGAGTGTAGGACAGGGGGCTGAAAAACTGTTTTTT.

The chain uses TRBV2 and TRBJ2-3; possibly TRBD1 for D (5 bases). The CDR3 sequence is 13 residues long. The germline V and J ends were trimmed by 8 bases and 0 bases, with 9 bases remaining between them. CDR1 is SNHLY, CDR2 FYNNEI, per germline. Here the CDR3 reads CASATASTDTQYF. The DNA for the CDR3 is TGTGCCAGCGCGACAGCAAGCACAGATACGCAGTATTTT.

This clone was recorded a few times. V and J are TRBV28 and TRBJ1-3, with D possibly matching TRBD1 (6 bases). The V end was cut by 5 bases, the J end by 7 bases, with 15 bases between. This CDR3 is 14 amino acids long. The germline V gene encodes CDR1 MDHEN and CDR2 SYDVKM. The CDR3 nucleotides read TGTGCCAGCAGTCCTGGACAGTTCTTCAACACCATATATTTT. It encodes CASSPGQFFNTIYF.

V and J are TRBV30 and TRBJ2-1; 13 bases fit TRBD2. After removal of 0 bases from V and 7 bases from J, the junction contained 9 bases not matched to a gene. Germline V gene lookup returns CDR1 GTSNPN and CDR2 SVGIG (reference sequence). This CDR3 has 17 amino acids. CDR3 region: CAWSVNSVLAGGNEQFF. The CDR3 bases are TGTGCCTGGAGTGTAAATTCCGTACTAGCGGGGGGGAATGAGCAGTTCTTC.

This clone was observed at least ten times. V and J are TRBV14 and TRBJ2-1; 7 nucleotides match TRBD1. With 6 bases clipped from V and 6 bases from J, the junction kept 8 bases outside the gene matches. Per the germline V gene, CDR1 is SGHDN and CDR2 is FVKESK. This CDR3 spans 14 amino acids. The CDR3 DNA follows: TGTGCCAGCAGAAAGACAGGGATTGGCAATGAGCAGTTCTTC. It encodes CASRKTGIGNEQFF.

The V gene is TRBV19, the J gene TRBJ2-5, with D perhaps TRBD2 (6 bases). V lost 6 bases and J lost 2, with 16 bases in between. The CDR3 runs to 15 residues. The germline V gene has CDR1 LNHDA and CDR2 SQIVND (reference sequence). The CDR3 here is CASRILAGPQETQYF. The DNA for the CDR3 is TGTGCCAGTAGGATCCTCGCGGGACCGCAAGAGACCCAGTACTTC.

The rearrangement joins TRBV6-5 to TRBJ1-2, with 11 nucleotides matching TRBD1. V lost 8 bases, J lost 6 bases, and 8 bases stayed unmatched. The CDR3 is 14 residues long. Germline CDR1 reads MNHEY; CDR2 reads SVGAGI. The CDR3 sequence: CASGQGASIHGYTF. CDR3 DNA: TGTGCCAGCGGACAGGGGGCTTCCATTCATGGCTACACCTTC.

CDR3 in DNA: TGTGCCAGCAGACCAACACCGACCGGGGAGCTGTTTTTT. This gives the protein CASRPTPTGELFF. The genes are TRBV7-6 and TRBJ2-2, with unresolved D. Trimming cost V 6 bases and J 5 bases, with 10 bases left between them. Germline lookup yields CDR1 SGHVS and CDR2 FNYEAQ. This CDR3 region has 13 residues.

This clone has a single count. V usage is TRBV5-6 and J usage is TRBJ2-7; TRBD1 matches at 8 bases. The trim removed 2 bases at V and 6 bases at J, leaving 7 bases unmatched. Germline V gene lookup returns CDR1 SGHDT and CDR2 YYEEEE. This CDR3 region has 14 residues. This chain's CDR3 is CASSFGQGDSEQYF. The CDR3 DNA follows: TGTGCCAGCAGCTTTGGACAGGGTGATAGCGAGCAGTACTTC.

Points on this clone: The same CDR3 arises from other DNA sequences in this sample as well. Here the CDR3 DNA reads TGTGCCAGCAGTCCCCCCGGACAGGGAATGAACACTGAAGCTTTCTTT. This gives the protein CASSPPGQGMNTEAFF. This chain uses TRBV28 with TRBJ1-1; 8 bases match TRBD1. Trimming cost V 5 bases and J 0 bases; bases outside gene matches: 8. Germline-derived CDR1 and CDR2 are MDHEN and SYDVKM. The CDR3 contains 16 residues. Together with reference TRBV28 and TRBJ1-1, the CDR3 gives the full variable domain: DVKVTQSSRYLVKRTGEKVFLECVQDMDHENMFWYRQDPGLGLRLIYFSYDVKMKEKGDIPEGYSVSREKKERFSLILESASTNQTSMYLCASSPPGQGMNTEAFFGQGTRLTVV.

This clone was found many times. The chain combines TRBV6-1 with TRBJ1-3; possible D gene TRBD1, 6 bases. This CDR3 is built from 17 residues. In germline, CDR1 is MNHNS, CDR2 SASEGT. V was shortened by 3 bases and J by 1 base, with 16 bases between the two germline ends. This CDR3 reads CASSDTNTGKSGNTIYF. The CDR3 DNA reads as TGTGCCAGCAGTGATACCAACACAGGGAAGTCTGGAAACACCATATATTTT.

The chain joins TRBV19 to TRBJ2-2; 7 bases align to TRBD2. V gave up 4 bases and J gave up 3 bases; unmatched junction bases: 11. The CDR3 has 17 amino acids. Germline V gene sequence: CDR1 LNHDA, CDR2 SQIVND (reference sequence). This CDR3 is CASSNRVGGRDTGELFF. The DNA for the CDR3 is TGTGCCAGTAGTAACCGGGTGGGAGGGAGAGACACCGGGGAGCTGTTTTTT.

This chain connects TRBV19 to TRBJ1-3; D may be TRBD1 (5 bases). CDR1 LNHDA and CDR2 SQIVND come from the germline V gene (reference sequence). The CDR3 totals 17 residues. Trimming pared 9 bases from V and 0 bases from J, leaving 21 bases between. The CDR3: CASKHPTAKYSGNTIYF. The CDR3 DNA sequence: TGTGCCAGCAAACACCCGACAGCCAAGTACTCTGGAAACACCATATATTTT.

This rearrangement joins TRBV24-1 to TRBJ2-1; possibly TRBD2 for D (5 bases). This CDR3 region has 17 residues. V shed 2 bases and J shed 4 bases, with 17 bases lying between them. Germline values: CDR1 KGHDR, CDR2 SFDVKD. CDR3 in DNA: TGTGCCACCAGTGATTCGGGGAGAGGGTTTGATTACAATGAGCAGTTCTTC. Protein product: CATSDSGRGFDYNEQFF.

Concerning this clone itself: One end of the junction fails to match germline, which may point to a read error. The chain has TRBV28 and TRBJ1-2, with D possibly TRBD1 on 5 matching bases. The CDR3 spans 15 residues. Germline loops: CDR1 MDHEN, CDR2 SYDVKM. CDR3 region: CASSFPTAMTYGYTF. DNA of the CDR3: TGTGCCAGCAGTTTCCCGACAGCAATGACTTATGGTTACACCTTC.

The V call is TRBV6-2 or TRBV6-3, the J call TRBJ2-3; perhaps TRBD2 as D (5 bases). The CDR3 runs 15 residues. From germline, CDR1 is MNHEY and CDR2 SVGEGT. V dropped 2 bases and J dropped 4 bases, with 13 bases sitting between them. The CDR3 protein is CASSYRADPPDTQYF. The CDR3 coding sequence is TGTGCCAGCAGTTACAGAGCGGACCCCCCAGATACGCAGTATTTT.

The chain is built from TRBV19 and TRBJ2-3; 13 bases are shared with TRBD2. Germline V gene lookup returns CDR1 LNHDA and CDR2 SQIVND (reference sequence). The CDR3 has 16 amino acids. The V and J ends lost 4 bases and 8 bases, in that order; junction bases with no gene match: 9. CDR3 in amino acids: CASSTTWTSGGGTQYF. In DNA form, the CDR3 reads TGTGCCAGTAGTACTACCTGGACTAGCGGGGGAGGTACGCAGTATTTT.

The CDR3 is CSAPRAGEYGYTF. The CDR3 bases are TGCAGCGCCCCCCGGGCAGGGGAATATGGCTACACCTTC. The rearrangement uses TRBV29-1 and TRBJ1-2; D may be TRBD1 (6 bases). V lost 7 bases and J 5 bases, leaving 17 bases between the germline ends. CDR3 length: 13 amino acids. Germline CDR1 reads SQVTM; CDR2 reads ANQGSEA.

CDR3 nucleotides: TGTGCCAGCGCCACTAGGCGGATAGAGCAGTTCTTC. Translation: CASATRRIEQFF. This sequence joins TRBV27 and TRBJ2-1; possibly TRBD2 for D (5 bases). The ends were cut back, 8 bases at V and 10 bases at J, with 15 bases in the middle. CDR1 is MNHEY, CDR2 SMNVEV, per germline (reference sequence). The CDR3 totals 12 residues.

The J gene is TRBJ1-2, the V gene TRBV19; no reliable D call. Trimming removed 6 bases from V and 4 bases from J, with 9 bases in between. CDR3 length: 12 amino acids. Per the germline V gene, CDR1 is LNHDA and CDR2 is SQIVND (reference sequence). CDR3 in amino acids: CASSYSSYGYTF. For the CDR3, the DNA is TGTGCCAGTAGCTACAGCTCCTATGGCTACACCTTC.

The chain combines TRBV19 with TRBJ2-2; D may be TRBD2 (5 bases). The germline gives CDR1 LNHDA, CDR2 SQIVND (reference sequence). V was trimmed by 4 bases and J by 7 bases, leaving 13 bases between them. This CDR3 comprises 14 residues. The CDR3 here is CASSTVSSSGELFF. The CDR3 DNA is TGTGCCAGTAGTACAGTCTCTAGCAGCGGGGAGCTGTTTTTT.

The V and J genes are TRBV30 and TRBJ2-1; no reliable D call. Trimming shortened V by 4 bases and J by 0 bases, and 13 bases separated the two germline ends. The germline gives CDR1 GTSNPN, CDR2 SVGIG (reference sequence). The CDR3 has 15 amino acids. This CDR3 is CAWTYDPGSYNEQFF. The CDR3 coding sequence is TGTGCCTGGACTTACGACCCAGGCTCCTACAATGAGCAGTTCTTC.

In DNA form, the CDR3 reads TGCGCCAGCAGTGACAGCTCCTACGAGCAGTACTTC. The encoded protein is CASSDSSYEQYF. The chain joins TRBV10-1 to TRBJ2-7; the D is unclear. Germline lookup yields CDR1 WNHNN and CDR2 SYGVQD (reference sequence). V shed 3 bases and J shed 0 bases, with 3 bases lying between them. The CDR3 sequence is 12 residues long.

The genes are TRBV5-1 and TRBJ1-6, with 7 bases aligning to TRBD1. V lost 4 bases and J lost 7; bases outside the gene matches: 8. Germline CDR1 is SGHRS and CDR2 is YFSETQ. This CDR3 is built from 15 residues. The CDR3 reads CASSVKTGLNSPLHF. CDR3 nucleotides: TGCGCCAGCAGCGTTAAGACAGGGCTGAATTCACCCCTCCACTTT.